This note documents a single TCR beta chain sequence. As originally analysed: Amplification from reference gene primers served as the basis for estimated nucleated cell counts. Clones were read by immunoSEQ multiplex PCR, and TCRdb kept only the in-frame ones, dropping some. V and J calls and clone size are as listed in that table; D and trimming were resolved from the DNA. The sample has under 150,000 clones, approximately 80% seen once. This sample was taken from a study of blood T cell repertoires in COVID-19. Turning to the study itself: Acute and convalescent COVID-19 specimens originated in the United States, Italy and Spain. The cDNA or gDNA used as material had been derived from T cells, B-cell-depleted T cells, or PBMCs.

Germline V CDR1 and CDR2: SGDLS, YYNGEE. V lost 0 bases and J 1 base, leaving 6 bases between the germline ends. The CDR3 runs to 14 residues. The clonotype was recovered from a human donor with acute or convalescent COVID-19. The donor label of this sample is uncertain. The specimen sequenced was peripheral blood. V usage is TRBV9 and J usage is TRBJ2-3; no clear D. CDR3 region: CASSVELRTDTQYF. The DNA of the CDR3 is TGTGCCAGCAGCGTAGAACTCCGCACAGATACGCAGTATTTT.